This TCR beta chain was identified in a study of blood T cell repertoires in COVID-19. Whole-study context: Samples representing acute and convalescent COVID-19 were sourced from the United States, Italy and Spain.

Generated by immunoSEQ multiplex PCR, the TCRdb table keeps only in-frame clones and is missing some. The profile shows some 70,000 clones, about nine tenths of them singletons. The CDR3 is made up of 13 amino acids. V shed 5 bases, J shed 3 bases, and the junction held 2 bases outside the gene matches. CDR1 is SGHTA, CDR2 FQGTGA, per germline. Only a few counts were recorded for this clone. The source is a man over 45 with active COVID-19. Sequenced material: peripheral blood. The chain joins TRBV7-3 to TRBJ2-3, with TRBD1 matching 7 bases. The DNA for the CDR3 is TGTGCCAGCAGCCGGGACAGAACAGATACGCAGTATTTT. Its protein product is CASSRDRTDTQYF.